The clone carrying this T cell receptor beta chain appeared once. Trimming at V came to 5 bases and at J to 7 bases, leaving 14 bases not matched to a gene. Germline values: CDR1 SGHAT, CDR2 FQNNGV. There are 15 residues in the CDR3. This sample is part of a study of technical replicates of blood from several donors. The repertoire was sequenced with immunoSEQ multiplex PCR; TCRdb's copy has only in-frame clones and lacks some. The table lists 14,000 or so clones, approximately 80% of them singletons, with 12% in the top ten. This chain links TRBV11-2 with TRBJ2-7; 7 nucleotides agree with TRBD1. Sample: PBMCs. This clonotype was obtained from a human donor in good health. CDR3 residues: CASSPRTGTGGEQYF. DNA for the CDR3: TGTGCCAGCAGCCCCAGGACAGGTACCGGTGGGGAGCAGTACTTC.